The sequence of this T cell receptor beta chain was determined in a study of response to subunit inactivated influenza vaccine. TCRdb independently ran MiXCR on the RT-PCR reads; one entry per CDR3 protein. Among approximately 500,000 distinct CDR3 sequences, roughly 13% were seen once, and the ten largest hold around 13%. The germline V gene encodes CDR1 PRHDT and CDR2 FYEKMQ (reference sequence). The CDR3 is 13 residues long. V lost 7 bases to trimming and J lost 2 bases, with 10 bases between them. Study-wide results and caveats: There was a suggestion from the authors that each seasonal influenza vaccination recruits few new T cells.

This clonotype was observed a handful of times. The antigen is unknown. The chain joins TRBV13 to TRBJ2-3; maybe TRBD1 (5 bases). The sequenced sample was PBMCs from blood, obtained 35 to 45 days after vaccination. This TCR came from a man between 45 and 60 years old who received an inactivated influenza vaccine. The CDR3, as DNA: TGTGCCAGCATAGGGGCCGACACAGATACGCAGTATTTT. This sequence encodes CASIGADTDTQYF.